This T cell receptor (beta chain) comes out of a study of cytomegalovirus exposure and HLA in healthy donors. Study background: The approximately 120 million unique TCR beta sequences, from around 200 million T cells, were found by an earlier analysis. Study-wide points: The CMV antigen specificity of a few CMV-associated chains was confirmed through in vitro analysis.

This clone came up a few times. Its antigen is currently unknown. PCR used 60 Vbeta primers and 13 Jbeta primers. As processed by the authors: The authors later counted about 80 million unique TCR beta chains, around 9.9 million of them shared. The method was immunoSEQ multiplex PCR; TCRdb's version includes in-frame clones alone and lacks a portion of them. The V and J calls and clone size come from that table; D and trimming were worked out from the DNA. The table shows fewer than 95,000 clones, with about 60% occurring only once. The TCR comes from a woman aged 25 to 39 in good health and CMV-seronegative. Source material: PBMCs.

DNA of the CDR3: TGTGCCAGTAGGGACAGGGGTGAAGCTTTCTTT. Its protein is CASRDRGEAFF. The chain recombines TRBV19 with TRBJ1-1, with TRBD1 matching 9 bases. The CDR3 runs 11 residues. Trimming removed 6 bases from V and 7 bases from J; junction bases left unmatched: 0. CDR1 and CDR2 from the germline V gene are LNHDA and SQIVND (reference sequence).